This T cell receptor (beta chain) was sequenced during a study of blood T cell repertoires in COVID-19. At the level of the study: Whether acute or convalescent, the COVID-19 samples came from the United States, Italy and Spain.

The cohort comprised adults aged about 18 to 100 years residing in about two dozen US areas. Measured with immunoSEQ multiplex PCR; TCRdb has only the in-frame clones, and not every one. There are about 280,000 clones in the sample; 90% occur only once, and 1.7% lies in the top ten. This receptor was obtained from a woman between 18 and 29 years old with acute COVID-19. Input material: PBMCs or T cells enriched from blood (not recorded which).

The CDR3 coding sequence is TGTGCCTGGAGAAGATCAGGGTTTATAGAAAAACTGTTTTTT. This gives the protein CAWRRSGFIEKLFF. This sequence joins TRBV30 and TRBJ1-4; perhaps TRBD1 as D (5 bases). Germline V gives CDR1 GTSNPN, CDR2 SVGIG (reference sequence). The CDR3 sequence is 14 residues long. The V end lost 3 bases, the J end lost 8 bases, and 16 bases lay between the germline ends.